This TCR beta chain appears in the sequencing data of a study of blood T cell repertoires in COVID-19. Background on the study: COVID-19 samples from acute and convalescent phases originated in the United States, Italy and Spain. Sample material is recorded as cDNA or gDNA derived from T cells, B-cell-depleted T cells, or PBMCs.

Method: immunoSEQ multiplex PCR; TCRdb's copy keeps in-frame clones and lacks some. The data show roughly 100,000 clones, around nine tenths seen once. V was clipped by 4 bases and J by 5 bases, with 10 bases between them. This CDR3 contains 13 residues. Germline loops: CDR1 SGHNT, CDR2 YYREEE (reference sequence). V and J are TRBV5-4 and TRBJ1-5; TRBD1 is a possible D gene (6 bases). The source of this sequence is a middle-aged man in a cohort sampled during active COVID-19. The specimen was peripheral blood. The CDR3 spells CASSEDRYQPQHF. In DNA form, the CDR3 reads TGTGCCAGCAGCGAAGACAGGTATCAGCCCCAGCATTTT.